This TCR beta chain derives from a study of T cells in Graves' hyperthyroidism and ophthalmopathy. Study-level points and caveats: Ophthalmopathy was separated from stable hyperthyroidism by a 13 V-J model. Before onset, ophthalmopathy was predicted by the model a median about 6.2 months earlier. The majority of expanded thyroid clonotypes above 0.001 also appeared in blood.

This clonotype has only a few counts. Its antigen is undetermined. Researchers amplified the TCR beta CDR3 regions from RNA transcripts. With the HTBI primer set, the TCR CDR3 went through a first round of RT-PCR. TCRdb passed the multiplex PCR reads through MiXCR, listing each CDR3 protein once. The sample has fewer than 400,000 distinct CDR3 sequences, about 14% seen once; the top ten hold around 28%. For ophthalmopathy patients, the Clinical Activity Score was at least 3 and the NOSPECS grade at least 4; duration was under 3 months. V was pared by 6 bases and J by 5 bases, with 10 bases of the junction left unmatched. CDR3 size: 14 residues. CDR1 and CDR2 (germline): MNHNS, SASEGT.

The material sequenced was blood. This chain uses TRBV6-1 with TRBJ2-7; 7 bases line up with TRBD2. This clonotype was sampled from a man in his fifties or sixties with Graves' ophthalmopathy. Here the CDR3 DNA reads TGTGCCAGCAGCCCCGGGACTACGCAAAACGAGCAGTACTTC. It codes for CASSPGTTQNEQYF.